Below, 22 T cell receptor beta chains from the same sample are listed, as sequenced in a study of T-cell memory formation after mild COVID-19. From the 5' RACE reads, TCRdb called clonotypes with MiXCR, one entry per CDR3 protein. The table shows approximately 300,000 distinct CDR3 sequences, with approximately 19% occurring only once. The specimen sequenced was PBMCs or a T cell subset sorted from them (not recorded which). The receptors stem from a man aged 18 to 29 who had mild COVID-19 (a few samples of this study predate the infection). Cell type and time point are not known.

This clonotype was recorded at least ten times. The chain uses TRBV11-3 and TRBJ2-5, with D unresolved. The V gene lost 1 base and the J gene lost 2 bases, with 5 bases spanning the gap. The CDR3 is 13 amino acids. Germline CDR1 reads SGHNT; CDR2 reads YENEEA. CDR3 sequence: CASSLADQETQYF. Written as DNA, the CDR3 is TGTGCCAGCAGCTTAGCCGATCAAGAGACCCAGTACTTC.

The V call is TRBV28, the J call TRBJ2-7; a weak D match, TRBD1 (5 bases). The CDR3 contains 14 residues. Trimming pared 5 bases from V and 0 bases from J, leaving 11 bases between. The V gene's germline CDR1 is MDHEN and CDR2 SYDVKM. The DNA for the CDR3 is TGTGCCAGCAGTCCCAGGGTAAGCTCCTACGAGCAGTACGTC. It encodes CASSPRVSSYEQYV.

This clonotype turned up a few times. CDR3 loop: CASSQGQGNSGNTIYF. The DNA of the CDR3 is TGCGCCAGCAGCCAAGGCCAGGGGAACTCTGGAAACACCATATATTTT. J is TRBJ1-3 and V is TRBV4-1; tentatively, D is TRBD1 (6 bases). The length of the CDR3 is 16 residues. The germline CDR1 and CDR2 sequences are MGHRA and YSYEKL. V was trimmed by 1 base and J by 0 bases, leaving 10 bases between them.

This clonotype was seen a few times. This rearrangement joins TRBV5-1 to TRBJ1-4; D is unclear. The CDR3 is 14 residues long. Between the trimmed V and J ends, which lost 0 bases and 4 bases, there was a span of 7 bases. Germline V gene data show CDR1 as SGHRS and CDR2 as YFSETQ. The CDR3 DNA reads as TGCGCCAGCAGCTTGGACAGCAATAATGAAAAACTGTTTTTT. Its protein product is CASSLDSNNEKLFF.

This clonotype was seen a few times. In nucleotides, the CDR3 is TGTGCCAGCAGCTTATCCTCCACAGGGAACTATGGCTACACCTTC. Translated: CASSLSSTGNYGYTF. The chain has TRBV7-9 and TRBJ1-2; weak D call: TRBD1 (6 bases). This CDR3 comprises 15 residues. Germline V gene lookup returns CDR1 SEHNR and CDR2 FQNEAQ (reference sequence). Trimming took off 2 bases at V and 2 bases at J, with 12 bases between the two ends.

The chain carries TRBV5-4 and TRBJ1-2, with 8 bases matching TRBD1. The length of the CDR3 is 13 residues. Per the germline V gene, CDR1 is SGHNT and CDR2 is YYREEE (reference sequence). Trimming took 4 bases from V and 7 from J; bases not matched to a gene: 6. CDR3 region: CASSLDRESGYTF. Here the CDR3 DNA reads TGTGCCAGCAGCCTGGACAGGGAATCTGGCTACACCTTC.

V and J are TRBV6-5 and TRBJ2-5; D perhaps matches TRBD1 (8 bases). Germline loops: CDR1 MNHEY, CDR2 SVGAGI. CDR3 length: 15 amino acids. Deletions cut 5 bases from V and 4 bases from J, with 17 bases between. The CDR3 DNA reads as TGTGCCAGCAGTCTGGACAGGGAGGGCGGAGAGACCCAGTACTTC. It yields the protein CASSLDREGGETQYF.

This clonotype appeared a few times. This chain links TRBV7-9 with TRBJ1-1; 10 bases align to TRBD1. This CDR3 spans 16 amino acids. Germline lookup yields CDR1 SEHNR and CDR2 FQNEAQ (reference sequence). After removal of 4 bases from V and 1 base from J, the junction contained 6 bases not matched to a gene. The CDR3 spells CASSSQRTGGNTEAFF. In nucleotides, the CDR3 is TGTGCCAGCAGCTCCCAACGGACAGGGGGGAACACTGAAGCTTTCTTT.

The table lists this clonotype with a few counts. The chain carries TRBV29-1 and TRBJ1-2, with TRBD1 matching over 8 bases. This CDR3 contains 14 residues. V dropped 7 bases and J dropped 8; count of bases not matched to a gene: 15. Germline V gives CDR1 SQVTM, CDR2 ANQGSEA. Here the CDR3 DNA reads TGCAGCGCGCAGAAGTCAGGGGGCAGAGTGGGCTACACCTTC. Its translation is CSAQKSGGRVGYTF.

The chain joins TRBV4-1 to TRBJ2-5, with D perhaps matching TRBD1 or TRBD2 (5 bases each). V shed 1 base and J shed 1 base, with 16 bases lying between them. The CDR3 sequence is 17 residues long. In germline, CDR1 is MGHRA, CDR2 YSYEKL. The CDR3 is CASSQGGPGSSQETQYF. The CDR3 DNA reads TGCGCCAGCAGCCAAGGGGGACCGGGATCCTCCCAAGAGACCCAGTACTTC.

The V call is TRBV20-1, the J call TRBJ2-1, with 7 bases identical to TRBD1. Germline CDR1 reads DFQATT; CDR2 reads SNEGSKA (reference sequence). The ends lost 0 bases at V and 13 bases at J; junction bases unmatched: 9. This CDR3 spans 13 amino acids. The CDR3 DNA reads TGCAGTGCTAGAGAGAGTCTCCGGGACAGACAGTTCTTC. Protein sequence: CSARESLRDRQFF.

This clonotype was counted only a few times. The chain uses TRBV7-2 and TRBJ2-3, with TRBD1 matching 7 bases. From germline, CDR1 is SGHTA and CDR2 FQGNSA. This CDR3 comprises 16 residues. V was pared by 0 bases and J by 4 bases, with 7 bases of the junction left unmatched. Here the CDR3 DNA reads TGTGCCAGCAGCTTAGCCGGCAGGGGGTTCCCAGATACGCAGTATTTT. This gives the protein CASSLAGRGFPDTQYF.

Ten or more counts support this clonotype. The chain combines TRBV7-9 with TRBJ2-1; TRBD1 is a possible D gene (6 bases). The CDR3 has 11 residues. V lost 4 bases to trimming and J lost 10 bases, with 8 bases between them. CDR1 and CDR2 (germline): SEHNR, FQNEAQ (reference sequence). The CDR3 DNA reads TGTGCCAGCAGCTCGACAGGCGAGCAGTTCTTC. This encodes CASSSTGEQFF.

The V gene is TRBV4-3, the J gene TRBJ2-6; 8 bases line up with TRBD2. The CDR3 has 18 residues. Germline assignment: CDR1 LGHNA and CDR2 YSLEER. With V trimmed by 0 bases and J by 0 bases, 4 bases remained unmatched. CDR3 loop: CASSQDGLAGSGANVLTF. DNA for the CDR3: TGCGCCAGCAGCCAAGATGGGCTAGCGGGCTCTGGGGCCAACGTCCTGACTTTC.

V gene TRBV12-3 or TRBV12-4 combines with J gene TRBJ2-5; maybe TRBD1 (6 bases). Between the trimmed V and J ends, which lost 5 bases and 0 bases, there was a span of 10 bases. The CDR3 covers 14 residues. CDR3 in DNA: TGTGCCAGCAGTGGGTCAGGGGACCAAGAGACCCAGTACTTC. This translates into CASSGSGDQETQYF.

This clonotype was seen a handful of times. The rearrangement joins TRBV27 to TRBJ1-6, with 10 nucleotides matching TRBD1. The CDR3 covers 15 residues. The V gene end was trimmed by 5 bases and the J gene end by 10 bases; junction bases not matched to a gene: 8. The germline V gene encodes CDR1 MNHEY and CDR2 SMNVEV (reference sequence). CDR3 sequence (DNA): TGTGCCAGCAGTCGACTAGGGGACAGGGGATCACCCCTCCACTTT. Its protein product is CASSRLGDRGSPLHF.

This sequence joins TRBV7-9 and TRBJ1-1; 7 bases agree with TRBD1. V lost 5 bases and J lost 0; bases outside the gene matches: 6. Looked up from germline, CDR1 is SEHNR and CDR2 is FQNEAQ (reference sequence). CDR3 size: 15 residues. CDR3 bases: TGTGCCAGCAGCCCGATGACAGGGTTGAACACTGAAGCTTTCTTT. Residues: CASSPMTGLNTEAFF.

The chain combines TRBV7-2 with TRBJ1-2, with D possibly being TRBD1 (6 bases). This CDR3 is built from 14 residues. V was clipped by 6 bases and J by 1 base, with 12 bases between them. Looked up from germline, CDR1 is SGHTA and CDR2 is FQGNSA. CDR3 in DNA: TGTGCCAGCAGGGGGGGGGCCATTAACTATGGCTACACCTTC. This encodes CASRGGAINYGYTF.

The V and J genes are TRBV9 and TRBJ2-3; the match to TRBD1 covers 7 bases. CDR1 SGDLS and CDR2 YYNGEE come from the germline V gene. The CDR3 runs to 20 residues. Unmatched junction bases numbered 18, after V lost 0 bases and J lost 2 bases. Here the CDR3 DNA reads TGTGCCAGCAGCGTAGGGCCCAGACGACAGGGTAGCCCGGCCACAGATACGCAGTATTTT. Translation: CASSVGPRRQGSPATDTQYF.

This rearrangement joins TRBV12-3 or TRBV12-4 to TRBJ2-3; either TRBD1 or TRBD2 may supply D (7 bases each). Trimming shortened V by 3 bases and J by 1 base, and 20 bases separated the two germline ends. This CDR3 has 18 amino acids. The chain's CDR3 is CASSLERGSGTGTDTQYF. The CDR3 region has the DNA TGTGCCAGCAGTTTGGAACGGGGGAGCGGGACAGGCACAGATACGCAGTATTTT.

The chain is built from TRBV10-3 and TRBJ1-5; 7 nucleotides match TRBD1. Trimming at V came to 5 bases and at J to 0 bases, leaving 16 bases not matched to a gene. Germline V gene sequence: CDR1 ENHRY, CDR2 SYGVKD. This CDR3 region has 19 residues. The CDR3 sequence: CAISTSRQGPGYSNQPQHF. CDR3 coding DNA: TGTGCCATCAGTACCAGCCGACAGGGCCCGGGGTATAGCAATCAGCCCCAGCATTTT.

The rearrangement links TRBV28 to TRBJ2-5; D is possibly TRBD1 or TRBD2 (5 bases each). The CDR3 sequence is 13 residues long. The ends were cut back, 6 bases at V and 7 bases at J, with 15 bases in the middle. The germline CDR1 and CDR2 sequences are MDHEN and SYDVKM. CDR3 nucleotide sequence: TGTGCCAGCAGGGGGCCCGGGGTGGCGACCCAGTACTTC. This translates into CASRGPGVATQYF. Drawing the rest from reference TRBV28 and TRBJ2-5, the complete variable domain is DVKVTQSSRYLVKRTGEKVFLECVQDMDHENMFWYRQDPGLGLRLIYFSYDVKMKEKGDIPEGYSVSREKKERFSLILESASTNQTSMYLCASRGPGVATQYFGPGTRLLVL.